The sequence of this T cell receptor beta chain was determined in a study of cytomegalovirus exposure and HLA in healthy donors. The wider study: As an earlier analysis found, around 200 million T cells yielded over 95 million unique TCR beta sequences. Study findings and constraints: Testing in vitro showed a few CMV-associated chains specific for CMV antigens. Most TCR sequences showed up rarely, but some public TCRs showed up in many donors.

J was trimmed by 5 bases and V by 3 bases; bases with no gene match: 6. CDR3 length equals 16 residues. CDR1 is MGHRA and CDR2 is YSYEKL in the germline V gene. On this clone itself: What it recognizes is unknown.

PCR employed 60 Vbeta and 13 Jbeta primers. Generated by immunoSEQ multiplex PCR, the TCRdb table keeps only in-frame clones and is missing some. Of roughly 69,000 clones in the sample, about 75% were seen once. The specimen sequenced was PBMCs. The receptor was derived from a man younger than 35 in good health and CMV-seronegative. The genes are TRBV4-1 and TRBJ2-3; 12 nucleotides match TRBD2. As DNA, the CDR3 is TGCGCCAGCAGCCATCCGACTAGCGGGGGTAGAGATACGCAGTATTTT. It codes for CASSHPTSGGRDTQYF.